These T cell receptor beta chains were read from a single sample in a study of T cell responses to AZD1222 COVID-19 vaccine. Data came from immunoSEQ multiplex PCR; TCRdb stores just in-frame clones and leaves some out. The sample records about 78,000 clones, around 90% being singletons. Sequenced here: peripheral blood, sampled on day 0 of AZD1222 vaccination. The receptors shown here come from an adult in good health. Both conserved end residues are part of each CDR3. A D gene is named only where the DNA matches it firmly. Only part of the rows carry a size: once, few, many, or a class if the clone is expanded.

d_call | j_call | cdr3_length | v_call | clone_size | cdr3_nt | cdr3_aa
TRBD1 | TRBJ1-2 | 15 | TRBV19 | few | TGTGCCAGTAGAACCAAGGACAGGGGGCCACTTGGCTACACCTTC | CASRTKDRGPLGYTF
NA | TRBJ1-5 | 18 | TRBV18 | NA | TGTGCCAGCTCACCAGAAGGGCTAACGGAGGGGAGGAGGCAGCCCCAGCATTTT | CASSPEGLTEGRRQPQHF
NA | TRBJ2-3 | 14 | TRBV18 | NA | TGTGCCAGCTCAGGGGCTAGCCGCACAGATACGCAGTATTTT | CASSGASRTDTQYF
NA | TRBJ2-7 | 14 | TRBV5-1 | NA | TGCGCCAGCAGCTCACACACTAGCTTCTACGAGCAGTACTTC | CASSSHTSFYEQYF
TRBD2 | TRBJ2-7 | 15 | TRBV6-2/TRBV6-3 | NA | TGTGCCAGCAGTTACCTTACGGGGGGAGGCTACGAGCAGTACTTC | CASSYLTGGGYEQYF
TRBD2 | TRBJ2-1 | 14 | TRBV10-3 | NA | TGTGCCATCGGGGGTAGCGGGAGGTACAATGAGCAGTTCTTC | CAIGGSGRYNEQFF
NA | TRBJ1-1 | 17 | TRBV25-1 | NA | TGTGCCAGCAGTGAATATCTGGGGCGCGGTGTAGGCACTGAAGCTTTCTTT | CASSEYLGRGVGTEAFF
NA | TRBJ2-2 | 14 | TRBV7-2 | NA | TGTGCCAGCAGCTTAGCTGTAAACACCGGGGAGCTGTTTTTT | CASSLAVNTGELFF
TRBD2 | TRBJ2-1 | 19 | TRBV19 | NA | TGTGCCAGTAGTATAGTTTCCGGGAGGGCCTCTACGTTGTACAATGAGCAGTTCTTC | CASSIVSGRASTLYNEQFF
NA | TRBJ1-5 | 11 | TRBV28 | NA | TGTGCCAGCAGTTCCCCGACTCAACAGCATTTT | CASSSPTQQHF
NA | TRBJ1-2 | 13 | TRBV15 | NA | TGTGCCACCAGCGACAGAGCTAACTATGGCTACACCTTC | CATSDRANYGYTF
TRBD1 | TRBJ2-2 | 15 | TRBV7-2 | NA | TGTGCCAGCAGCCAGGACAGGGCGAACACCGGGGAGCTGTTTTTT | CASSQDRANTGELFF
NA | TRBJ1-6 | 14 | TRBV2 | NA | TGTGCCAAGCGGGCCGGCTCCTATAATTCACCCCTCCACTTT | CAKRAGSYNSPLHF
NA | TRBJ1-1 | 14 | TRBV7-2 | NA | TGTGCCAGCAGCTTAGTGACGTCTGAAACTGAAGCTTTCTTT | CASSLVTSETEAFF
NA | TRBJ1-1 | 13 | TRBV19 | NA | TGTGCCAGTAGTATGACAGAAAACACTGAAGCTTTCTTT | CASSMTENTEAFF
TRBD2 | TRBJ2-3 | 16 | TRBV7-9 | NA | TGTGCCAGCAGCTTAGTCCCTAGCGGATACACAGATACGCAGTATTTT | CASSLVPSGYTDTQYF
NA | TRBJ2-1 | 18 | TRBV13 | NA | TGTGCCAGCAGCTTAGAAGGGGGTAGCGGCAAATCCTACAATGAGCAGTTCTTC | CASSLEGGSGKSYNEQFF
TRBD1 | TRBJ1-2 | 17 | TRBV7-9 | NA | TGTGCCAGCAGCTTAATCCCCCCAAGACAGGGGGCAATGAGCTACACCTTC | CASSLIPPRQGAMSYTF
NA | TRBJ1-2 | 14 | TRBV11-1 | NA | TGTGCCAGCAGCCCGCTGACAGGATTTTACGGCTACACCTTC | CASSPLTGFYGYTF
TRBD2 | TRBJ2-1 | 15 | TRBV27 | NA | TGTGCCAGCAGTTCCCAGACTAGCGTACGTGGTGAGCAGTTCTTC | CASSSQTSVRGEQFF
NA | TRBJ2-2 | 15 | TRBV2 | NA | TGTGCCAGCAGTGGAGCGGACACCTTTACCGGGGAGCTGTTTTTT | CASSGADTFTGELFF
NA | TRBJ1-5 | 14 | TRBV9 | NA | TGTGCCAGCAGCAATACACGGGCGGATCAGCCCCAGCATTTT | CASSNTRADQPQHF
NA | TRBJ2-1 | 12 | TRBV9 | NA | TGTGCCAGCGGATTCGACCACAATGAGCAGTTCTTC | CASGFDHNEQFF
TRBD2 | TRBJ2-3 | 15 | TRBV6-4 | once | TGTGCCAGCAGTGAAGGCGGGGGAAGCACAGATACGCAGTATTTT | CASSEGGGSTDTQYF
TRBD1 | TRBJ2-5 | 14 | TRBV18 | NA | TGTGCCAGCTCACCCGGACAGGACCAAGAGACCCAGTACTTC | CASSPGQDQETQYF
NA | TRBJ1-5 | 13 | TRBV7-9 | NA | TGTGCCAGCAGCGTAAATAGCAATCAGCCCCAGCATTTT | CASSVNSNQPQHF
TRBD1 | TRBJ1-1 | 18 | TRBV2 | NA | TGTGCCAGCAGCTCCGCTACAGGGGGAAGGGGAGTAGGGACTGAAGCTTTCTTT | CASSSATGGRGVGTEAFF
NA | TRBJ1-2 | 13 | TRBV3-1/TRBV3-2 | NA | TGTGCCAGCAGCCCCCGAAACCGCTATGGCTACACCTTC | CASSPRNRYGYTF
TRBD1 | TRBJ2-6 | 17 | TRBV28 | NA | TGTGCCAGCAGACAGGGGTCGGTGTTGGGTGGGGCCAACGTCCTGACTTTC | CASRQGSVLGGANVLTF
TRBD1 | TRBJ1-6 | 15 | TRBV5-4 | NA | TGTGCCAGCAGCTTGGTTGGACAGGGGAATTCACCCCTCCACTTT | CASSLVGQGNSPLHF
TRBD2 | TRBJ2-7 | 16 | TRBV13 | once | TGTGCCAGCAGCCCCCGACTAGCGGGAACGGTGAACGAGCAGTACTTC | CASSPRLAGTVNEQYF
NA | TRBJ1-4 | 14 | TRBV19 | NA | TGTGCCAGTACCCTCGGACGTCATAATGAAAAACTGTTTTTT | CASTLGRHNEKLFF
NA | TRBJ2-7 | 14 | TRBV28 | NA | TGTGCCAGCAGCACAGCGGGACAGGCCCGCGAGCAGTACTTC | CASSTAGQAREQYF
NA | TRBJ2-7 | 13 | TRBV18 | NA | TGTGCCAGCTCACCGGGGAAACAAAACGAGCAGTACTTC | CASSPGKQNEQYF
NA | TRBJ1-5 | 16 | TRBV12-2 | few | TGTGCAAGTCGCTTAGGGGCAGGGATGAGCAATCAGCCCCAGCATTTT | CASRLGAGMSNQPQHF
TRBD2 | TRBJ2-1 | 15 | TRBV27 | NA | TGTGCCAGCAGTTTGTGGACTAGCGGGAAGAATGAGCAGTTCTTC | CASSLWTSGKNEQFF
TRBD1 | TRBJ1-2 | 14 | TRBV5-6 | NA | TGTGCCAGCAGCTCCCGGGACAGGGAATATGGCTACACCTTC | CASSSRDREYGYTF
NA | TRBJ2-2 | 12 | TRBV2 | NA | TGTGCCAGCACCACTGCACCGGGGGAGCTGTTTTTT | CASTTAPGELFF
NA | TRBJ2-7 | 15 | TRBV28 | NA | TGTGCCAGCAGACCACCCGGGCCAGAAACCTACGAGCAGTACTTC | CASRPPGPETYEQYF
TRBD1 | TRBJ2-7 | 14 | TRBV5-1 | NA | TGCGCCAGCAGCCGGACAGGCCAAGGTTCCGAGCAGTACTTC | CASSRTGQGSEQYF
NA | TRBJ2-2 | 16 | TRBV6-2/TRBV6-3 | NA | TGTGCCAGCAGTTACGGGGGTCAGGCACTCACCGGGGAGCTGTTTTTT | CASSYGGQALTGELFF
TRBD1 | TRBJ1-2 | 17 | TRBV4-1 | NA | TGCGCCAGCAGCCATCCCGCCCGGGACAGGGGGCGTTATGGCTACACCTTC | CASSHPARDRGRYGYTF
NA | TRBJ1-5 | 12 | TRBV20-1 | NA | TGCAGTGCCAGTTACACGAATCAGCCCCAGCATTTT | CSASYTNQPQHF
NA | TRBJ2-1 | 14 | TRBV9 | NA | TGTGCCAGCAGCGGGCCCGGGACCTACAATGAGCAGTTCTTC | CASSGPGTYNEQFF
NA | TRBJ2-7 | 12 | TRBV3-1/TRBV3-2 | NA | TGTGCCAGCAGCCTGTTCTCCTACGAGCAGTACTTC | CASSLFSYEQYF